The 17 T cell receptor beta chains listed next were all sequenced from one sample in a study of blood T cell repertoires in COVID-19. Profiled with immunoSEQ multiplex PCR; TCRdb holds only in-frame clones, not every one. The table shows about 310,000 clones, with over 75% occurring only once. Material: peripheral blood. Receptor source: a man aged 50 or older with active or convalescent COVID-19.

The rearrangement uses TRBV27 and TRBJ2-4, with D unresolved. CDR3 length: 13 amino acids. Germline CDR1 is MNHEY and CDR2 is SMNVEV (reference sequence). V gave up 6 bases and J gave up 8 bases, with 14 bases separating them. The CDR3: CASSYSYLDIQYF. CDR3 sequence (DNA): TGTGCCAGCAGCTATAGTTACCTAGACATTCAGTACTTC.

The chain combines TRBV24-1 with TRBJ2-5, with D possibly matching TRBD1 (6 bases). This CDR3 has 14 amino acids. Germline V CDR1 and CDR2: KGHDR, SFDVKD. V lost 2 bases and J 4 bases, leaving 10 bases between the germline ends. The CDR3 region is CATSDSGTRETQYF. In nucleotides, the CDR3 is TGTGCCACCAGTGATTCAGGGACACGAGAGACCCAGTACTTC.

This chain links TRBV28 with TRBJ2-5; weak D call: TRBD2 (6 bases). Between the trimmed V and J ends, which lost 3 bases and 12 bases, there was a span of 17 bases. The CDR3 covers 13 residues. Germline loops: CDR1 MDHEN, CDR2 SYDVKM. CDR3 protein: CASSLGGSDRKYF. CDR3 DNA: TGTGCCAGCAGTTTGGGAGGTAGCGACAGAAAGTACTTC.

The chain uses TRBV10-2 and TRBJ1-5, with a possible D match to TRBD1 (6 bases). The CDR3 sequence is 14 residues long. The V end was cut by 4 bases, the J end by 4 bases, with 11 bases between. Germline-derived CDR1 and CDR2 are WSHSY and SAAADI. Here the CDR3 reads CASSAMGANQPQHF. In DNA form, the CDR3 reads TGCGCCAGCAGTGCTATGGGGGCAAATCAGCCCCAGCATTTT.

The sample holds one count of this clone. The chain links TRBV2 to TRBJ1-1, with no clear D. The CDR3 contains 16 residues. Trimming shortened V by 3 bases and J by 0 bases, and 14 bases separated the two germline ends. Germline values: CDR1 SNHLY, CDR2 FYNNEI. In DNA, the CDR3 is TGTGCCAGCAGTGAGTGGTCAGGACTACTGAACACTGAAGCTTTCTTT. Protein: CASSEWSGLLNTEAFF.

V and J are TRBV23-1 and TRBJ2-7; 8 bases match TRBD1. TRBV23-1 is known as an ORF, though its function is uncertain. The CDR3 consists of 24 residues. V shed 0 bases, J shed 0 bases, and the junction held 28 bases outside the gene matches. The CDR3 sequence is CASSQSGDADLTGQEHRSSYEQYF. The DNA for the CDR3 is TGCGCCAGCAGTCAATCAGGGGACGCGGATTTGACGGGACAGGAACATAGGAGCTCCTACGAGCAGTACTTC.

The rearrangement joins TRBV25-1 to TRBJ1-2; 7 bases are a match to TRBD1. The CDR3 is made up of 16 amino acids. J gave up 7 bases and V 1 base, and 12 bases lay outside the gene matches. Per germline, CDR1 MGHDK and CDR2 SYGVNS. Here the CDR3 DNA reads TGTGCCAGCAGTGAATTAGGTGGACAGGTGGGAAGTGGCTACACCTTC. It is translated as CASSELGGQVGSGYTF.

The gene calls are TRBV7-9 and TRBJ2-5; D possibly corresponds to TRBD2 (6 bases). Between the trimmed V and J ends, which lost 5 bases and 0 bases, there was a span of 19 bases. CDR1 and CDR2 from the germline V gene are SEHNR and FQNEAQ (reference sequence). The CDR3 extends over 17 amino acids. CDR3 protein: CASSLSPLRGYQETQYF. The CDR3 coding sequence is TGTGCCAGCAGCCTTTCTCCCCTCCGGGGGTACCAAGAGACCCAGTACTTC.

The gene calls are TRBV11-2 and TRBJ2-1; 9 nucleotides line up with TRBD2. The CDR3 extends over 19 amino acids. In germline, CDR1 is SGHAT, CDR2 FQNNGV. Germline trimming cut 0 bases from V and 0 bases from J; bases unmatched to any gene: 9. The CDR3, as DNA: TGTGCCAGCAGCTTAGATTGGGGGACTAGCTTTAGCTCCTACAATGAGCAGTTCTTC. Protein product: CASSLDWGTSFSSYNEQFF.

This clone has only one observation. The rearrangement links TRBV24-1 to TRBJ2-3; 7 bases are shared with TRBD2. After removal of 3 bases from V and 7 bases from J, the junction contained 9 bases not matched to a gene. Per germline, CDR1 KGHDR and CDR2 SFDVKD. The CDR3 is 15 residues long. The CDR3 DNA reads TGTGCCACCAGTGATCCGGGGACTATCCGACATACGCAGTATTTT. This gives the protein CATSDPGTIRHTQYF.

This clone was seen only once. The V gene is TRBV7-2, the J gene TRBJ2-1; tentatively, D is TRBD1 (6 bases). Germline V gene lookup returns CDR1 SGHTA and CDR2 FQGNSA. V was cut by 4 bases and J by 4 bases, with 20 bases left in between. CDR3 length: 17 residues. CDR3 in amino acids: CASSSSYGTPVYNEQFF. The CDR3, as DNA: TGTGCCAGCAGCTCCTCCTACGGGACACCCGTTTACAATGAGCAGTTCTTC.

The rearrangement uses TRBV4-2 and TRBJ1-1; no clear D gene. The germline V gene encodes CDR1 LGHNA and CDR2 YNFKEQ. CDR3 length equals 15 residues. V gave up 1 base and J gave up 5 bases, with 14 bases separating them. CDR3 nucleotides: TGTGCCAGCAGCCAAGGAGAGGTTATTTTAACTGAAGCTTTCTTT. Amino acids: CASSQGEVILTEAFF.

The chain combines TRBV5-1 with TRBJ1-3; maybe TRBD1 (5 bases). The CDR3 consists of 15 residues. Trimming pared 5 bases from V and 0 bases from J, leaving 12 bases between. CDR1 is SGHRS, CDR2 YFSETQ, per germline. The CDR3 DNA reads as TGCGCCAGCAGTCCCGACAGCGACTCTGGAAACACCATATATTTT. It translates to CASSPDSDSGNTIYF.

This sequence joins TRBV5-4 and TRBJ2-1, with 12 bases that match TRBD2. V shed 5 bases and J 7 bases; nucleotides not matched to a gene: 4. Per germline, CDR1 SGHNT and CDR2 YYREEE (reference sequence). This CDR3 is built from 14 residues. CDR3 sequence: CASRLAGGPNEQFF. DNA of the CDR3: TGTGCCAGCAGGCTAGCGGGAGGGCCGAATGAGCAGTTCTTC.

The chain links TRBV18 to TRBJ1-4; D not certain. Germline assignment: CDR1 KGHSH and CDR2 LQKENI. CDR3 size: 16 residues. The ends were cut back, 6 bases at V and 0 bases at J, with 14 bases in the middle. The CDR3 DNA reads TGTGCCAGCTCCTACAGACGGCCTGCAACTAATGAAAAACTGTTTTTT. This sequence encodes CASSYRRPATNEKLFF. Looking up the rest from reference TRBV18 and TRBJ1-4 gives the full variable domain: NAGVMQNPRHLVRRRGQEARLRCSPMKGHSHVYWYRQLPEEGLKFMVYLQKENIIDESGMPKERFSAEFPKEGPSILRIQQVVRGDSAAYFCASSYRRPATNEKLFFGSGTQLSVL.

The chain employs TRBV11-2 and TRBJ2-1; D possibly corresponds to TRBD2 (5 bases). CDR3 length: 14 amino acids. Germline loops: CDR1 SGHAT, CDR2 FQNNGV. V lost 5 bases, J lost 5 bases, and 13 bases lay in between. Here the CDR3 DNA reads TGTGCCAGCAGCCGTTCGAGCGGAAACAATGAGCAGTTCTTC. Protein sequence: CASSRSSGNNEQFF.

The V gene is TRBV4-2, the J gene TRBJ2-1; TRBD2 aligns across 7 bases. V shed 4 bases, J shed 1 base, and the junction held 7 bases outside the gene matches. Germline lookup yields CDR1 LGHNA and CDR2 YNFKEQ. The CDR3 loop spans 16 amino acids. The CDR3 nucleotides are TGTGCCAGCAGCCTAGACCTCGGGGGGTCCTACAATGAGCAGTTCTTC. Translating gives CASSLDLGGSYNEQFF.